The clone carrying this T cell receptor (beta chain) was counted ten times or more. Its antigen is not identified. V dropped 8 bases and J dropped 6 bases, with 15 bases sitting between them. The CDR3 has 13 amino acids. Looked up from germline, CDR1 is SGHAT and CDR2 is FQNNGV. The data derive from a study of T cell repertoires in cytomegalovirus infection. About the study: Both a matching HLA type and CMV infection were indicated by public TCR beta signatures.

TCRdb ran MiXCR on the reads and lists one entry per CDR3 protein. The data contain about 250,000 distinct CDR3 sequences, 6.5% of them seen just once; the ten biggest clones take up 5.5% to 6.5%. Study results and caveats: HLA-C-restricted CMV-specific TCR beta clonotypes were dominant in the ex vivo response. Identification of carriers of CMV plus the relevant HLA was achieved through cumulative public TCR beta family frequency.

The sequence derives from a human donor in good health (CMV status not recorded). Some clones in this sample may be carry-over from other donors' samples. The gene calls are TRBV11-2 and TRBJ2-3, with D tentatively TRBD1 or TRBD2 (6 bases each). The sample comprised PBMCs. CDR3 nucleotide sequence: TGTGCCAGCCGGAAGGGGGGTTCGGATACGCAGTATTTT. It encodes CASRKGGSDTQYF.